This T cell receptor (beta chain) was sequenced during a study of T cell changes during pregnancy in multiple sclerosis. Only one count was recorded for this clone. V lost 1 base, J lost 0 bases, and 9 bases lay in between. Germline loops: CDR1 MNHNS, CDR2 SASEGT. There are 15 residues in the CDR3. Repertoires were generated with immunoSEQ multiplex PCR, while TCRdb's copy carries only in-frame clones and drops some. This table has 65,000 to 85,000 clones, 80% to 95% appearing once. The material was peripheral blood, obtained in the second trimester of pregnancy. The sequence was collected from a female donor with multiple sclerosis, enrolled in a pregnancy study. The J gene is TRBJ1-2, the V gene TRBV6-1, with D tentatively TRBD1 (6 bases). CDR3 sequence: CASSEGGTSNYGYTF. CDR3 bases: TGTGCCAGCAGTGAAGGTGGGACATCTAACTATGGCTACACCTTC.